These 32 T cell receptor beta chains were sequenced from one sample in a study of PD-L1 blockade in urothelial cancer. TCRdb's table, derived via immunoSEQ multiplex PCR, lists solely in-frame clones and lacks some. The sample carries tens of thousands of clones, 85% to 90% recorded once. Time point indicated: pretreatment peripheral blood. This sample comprised PBMCs, obtained around atezolizumab (anti-PD-L1) treatment. Source of these receptors: a man aged 60 to 69 with urothelial cancer.

The chain is built from TRBV15 and TRBJ1-3, with D tentatively TRBD1 (6 bases). CDR3 length: 17 residues. Trimming removed 0 bases from V and 0 bases from J, with 12 bases in between. In germline, CDR1 is LNHNV, CDR2 YYDKDF (reference sequence). The CDR3 coding sequence is TGTGCCACCAGCAGAGAATTCGGACAGCTCTCTGGAAACACCATATATTTT. Protein sequence: CATSREFGQLSGNTIYF.

The chain recombines TRBV7-2 with TRBJ2-1; no reliable D call. This CDR3 contains 11 residues. Germline CDR1 reads SGHTA; CDR2 reads FQGNSA. Trimming shortened V by 5 bases and J by 8 bases, and 7 bases separated the two germline ends. The CDR3 DNA reads as TGTGCCAGCAGCCCGTTATATGAGCAGTTCTTC. Amino acid sequence: CASSPLYEQFF.

The chain recombines TRBV7-2 with TRBJ2-7; the match to TRBD1 covers 7 bases. V trimming: 5 bases; J trimming: 4 bases; junction bases outside the gene matches: 2. There are 12 residues in the CDR3. The germline V gene encodes CDR1 SGHTA and CDR2 FQGNSA. In DNA form, the CDR3 reads TGTGCCAGCAGCATGGGACAGTACGAGCAGTACTTC. This encodes CASSMGQYEQYF.

The J gene is TRBJ2-2, the V gene TRBV5-1, with 8 bases fitting TRBD1. Trimming removed 3 bases from V and 1 base from J; junction bases left unmatched: 8. The CDR3 has 17 amino acids. Germline V gene sequence: CDR1 SGHRS, CDR2 YFSETQ. The CDR3 region has the DNA TGCGCCAGCAGCTCCCGGACAGGGTTTATGAACACCGGGGAGCTGTTTTTT. It is translated as CASSSRTGFMNTGELFF.

The chain combines TRBV4-2 with TRBJ2-1, with 8 bases lining up with TRBD1. The CDR3 consists of 16 residues. Germline V gives CDR1 LGHNA, CDR2 YNFKEQ. With 1 base clipped from V and 8 bases from J, the junction kept 10 bases outside the gene matches. The DNA for the CDR3 is TGTGCCAGCAGCCAAGCCAGAGCTCAGGGGGCGGATGAGCAGTTCTTC. It specifies CASSQARAQGADEQFF.

This clone was found a few times. CDR3 residues: CASSYSGQGRAEAFF. DNA of the CDR3: TGTGCCAGCAGTTACTCCGGACAGGGAAGGGCTGAAGCTTTCTTT. The chain is built from TRBV6-6 and TRBJ1-1; TRBD1 matches at 8 bases. CDR1 is MNHNY, CDR2 SVGAGI, per germline (reference sequence). CDR3 length equals 15 residues. Trimming cost V 0 bases and J 6 bases; bases outside gene matches: 6.

The J gene is TRBJ2-1, the V gene TRBV7-3; TRBD2 matches 11 bases. Germline assignment: CDR1 SGHTA and CDR2 FQGTGA. V lost 2 bases and J lost 0; bases outside the gene matches: 12. This CDR3 contains 20 residues. The CDR3 coding sequence is TGTGCCAGCAGCTTAGTTGGCAGCCTAGCGGGGGGACTCTCCTACAATGAGCAGTTCTTC. Its translation: CASSLVGSLAGGLSYNEQFF.

The CDR3 DNA follows: TGTGCCAGCAGCCATAAAGGACAGGGGGCTCGTAACTATGGCTACACCTTC. It encodes CASSHKGQGARNYGYTF. J is TRBJ1-2 and V is TRBV14, with 11 bases lining up with TRBD1. Germline CDR1 reads SGHDN; CDR2 reads FVKESK. Trimming removed 3 bases from V and 1 base from J; junction bases left unmatched: 7. The CDR3 consists of 17 residues.

This rearrangement joins TRBV5-1 to TRBJ1-2; D perhaps matches TRBD1 (6 bases). Germline V gene lookup returns CDR1 SGHRS and CDR2 YFSETQ. V was shortened by 0 bases and J by 0 bases, with 12 bases between the two germline ends. This CDR3 is built from 16 residues. The CDR3 protein is CASSLEPQGPNYGYTF. The CDR3 DNA sequence: TGCGCCAGCAGCTTGGAACCACAGGGTCCTAACTATGGCTACACCTTC.

This clone was counted many times. The V call is TRBV5-1, the J call TRBJ1-3; D call uncertain. This CDR3 region has 15 residues. Between the trimmed V and J ends, which lost 0 bases and 1 base, there was a span of 8 bases. Germline loops: CDR1 SGHRS, CDR2 YFSETQ. In DNA, the CDR3 is TGCGCCAGCAGCTTGGCCTGGGAGTCTGGAAACACCATATATTTT. Its translation: CASSLAWESGNTIYF.

This rearrangement joins TRBV7-8 to TRBJ1-2; no clear D. The germline CDR1 and CDR2 sequences are SGHVS and FQNEAQ. The CDR3 covers 16 residues. V was clipped by 0 bases and J by 5 bases, with 16 bases between them. The CDR3 spells CASSLASRSEAYGYTF. The DNA of the CDR3 is TGTGCCAGCAGCTTAGCATCGAGGTCAGAGGCGTATGGCTACACCTTC.

CDR3 nucleotide sequence: TGTGCCAGCTTAGTTCGCGGGACAGGGAGCACAGATACGCAGTATTTT. The encoded protein is CASLVRGTGSTDTQYF. The chain joins TRBV27 to TRBJ2-3; 9 nucleotides line up with TRBD1. J lost 0 bases, V lost 8 bases, and 9 bases had no gene match. CDR1 and CDR2 from the germline V gene are MNHEY and SMNVEV (reference sequence). This CDR3 has 16 residues.

The chain couples TRBV18 to TRBJ2-3, with 10 bases fitting TRBD2. The CDR3 loop spans 18 amino acids. V lost 2 bases and J lost 0; bases outside the gene matches: 8. Germline V gene lookup returns CDR1 KGHSH and CDR2 LQKENI. CDR3 nucleotides: TGTGCCAGCTCACCAACGGCTAGCGGGGGACCTAGCACAGATACGCAGTATTTT. This codes for CASSPTASGGPSTDTQYF. Drawing the rest from reference TRBV18 and TRBJ2-3, the complete variable domain is NAGVMQNPRHLVRRRGQEARLRCSPMKGHSHVYWYRQLPEEGLKFMVYLQKENIIDESGMPKERFSAEFPKEGPSILRIQQVVRGDSAAYFCASSPTASGGPSTDTQYFGPGTRLTVL.

This clone was seen a handful of times. The chain combines TRBV5-3 with TRBJ1-1; D possibly corresponds to TRBD1 (5 bases). Being an ORF, TRBV5-3 has a function that is uncertain. Deletions cut 8 bases from V and 5 bases from J, with 10 bases between. The length of the CDR3 is 11 residues. CDR3 sequence: CASVQATEAFF. The CDR3 DNA sequence: TGTGCCAGCGTACAGGCGACTGAAGCTTTCTTT.

The chain employs TRBV9 and TRBJ1-6; D might be TRBD1 (6 bases). V lost 2 bases and J lost 8, with 11 bases in between. CDR1 is SGDLS and CDR2 is YYNGEE in the germline V gene. The CDR3 consists of 14 residues. The CDR3 loop reads CASSVGGGDSPLHF. The DNA for the CDR3 is TGTGCCAGCAGCGTGGGGGGGGGCGATTCACCCCTCCACTTT. Combining the CDR3 with reference TRBV9 and TRBJ1-6 gives the whole variable domain DSGVTQTPKHLITATGQRVTLRCSPRSGDLSVYWYQQSLDQGLQFLIQYYNGEERAKGNILERFSAQQFPDLHSELNLSSLELGDSALYFCASSVGGGDSPLHFGNGTRLTVT.

The genes are TRBV11-2 and TRBJ2-5; no reliable D call. The CDR3 has 14 residues. Germline V gene lookup returns CDR1 SGHAT and CDR2 FQNNGV. V was pared by 5 bases and J by 4 bases, with 14 bases between. CDR3 in amino acids: CASSLRPGIETQYF. The CDR3 region has the DNA TGTGCCAGCAGCCTGAGGCCCGGAATAGAGACCCAGTACTTC.

J is TRBJ2-7 and V is TRBV9; 11 nucleotides match TRBD2. This CDR3 has 19 residues. The J segment lost 3 bases and the V segment lost 4 bases, leaving 18 bases of the junction unmatched. Germline CDR1 SGDLS, CDR2 YYNGEE. The CDR3 region is CASSLPSRAKLAGVYEQYF. The DNA of the CDR3 is TGTGCCAGCAGCCTCCCTTCTCGGGCGAAACTAGCGGGGGTCTACGAGCAGTACTTC.

V usage is TRBV7-2 and J usage is TRBJ1-5, with 7 bases fitting TRBD1. J gave up 6 bases and V 1 base, and 3 bases lay outside the gene matches. The germline CDR1 and CDR2 sequences are SGHTA and FQGNSA. The CDR3 contains 14 residues. The CDR3 DNA reads as TGTGCCAGCAGCTTAGGACAGGGCGGTCAGCCCCAGCATTTT. As protein: CASSLGQGGQPQHF.

The rearrangement uses TRBV10-3 and TRBJ2-3, with 14 bases that match TRBD2. Germline loops: CDR1 ENHRY, CDR2 SYGVKD. This CDR3 has 17 residues. Trimming removed 7 bases from V and 0 bases from J; junction bases left unmatched: 6. Here the CDR3 reads CAINGLAGGRSTDTQYF. The CDR3, as DNA: TGTGCCATCAACGGACTAGCGGGGGGCCGAAGCACAGATACGCAGTATTTT.

This chain uses TRBV10-3 with TRBJ2-7; 9 bases align to TRBD2. Germline V lookup: CDR1 ENHRY, CDR2 SYGVKD. The CDR3 sequence is 15 residues long. V lost 5 bases to trimming and J lost 2 bases; unmatched junction nucleotides: 7. The CDR3 sequence is CAISRTSDSPYEQYF. The CDR3 DNA reads as TGTGCCATCAGTAGGACTAGCGATTCCCCCTACGAGCAGTACTTC.

The CDR3 DNA follows: TGTGCCAGCAGCGCAAGAAGGGGTTCCTACGAGCAGTACTTC. Translated, it gives CASSARRGSYEQYF. The rearrangement joins TRBV6-5 to TRBJ2-7; weak D call: TRBD1 (5 bases). Germline lookup yields CDR1 MNHEY and CDR2 SVGAGI. The V gene lost 6 bases and the J gene lost 1 base, with 13 bases spanning the gap. This CDR3 comprises 14 residues.

The chain employs TRBV18 and TRBJ1-5; the D is unclear. The germline CDR1 and CDR2 sequences are KGHSH and LQKENI. Trimming took 3 bases from V and 1 from J, leaving 4 bases between them. The CDR3 totals 13 residues. This CDR3 reads CASSPGSNQPQHF. The CDR3 DNA reads TGTGCCAGCTCACCGGGCAGCAATCAGCCCCAGCATTTT. Complete variable domain (other parts from reference TRBV18 and TRBJ1-5): NAGVMQNPRHLVRRRGQEARLRCSPMKGHSHVYWYRQLPEEGLKFMVYLQKENIIDESGMPKERFSAEFPKEGPSILRIQQVVRGDSAAYFCASSPGSNQPQHFGDGTRLSIL.

This clone was seen a handful of times. This sequence joins TRBV11-2 and TRBJ1-1; D is perhaps TRBD1 (5 bases). V lost 1 base to trimming and J lost 4 bases, with 10 bases between them. Germline loops: CDR1 SGHAT, CDR2 FQNNGV. CDR3 size: 14 residues. For the CDR3, the DNA is TGTGCCAGCAGCTTAGGACAGAAATTCACTGAAGCTTTCTTT. It translates to CASSLGQKFTEAFF.

The rearrangement links TRBV7-2 to TRBJ1-5; D not resolved. The CDR3 runs 15 residues. Trimming shortened V by 2 bases and J by 2 bases, and 10 bases separated the two germline ends. Per germline, CDR1 SGHTA and CDR2 FQGNSA. This CDR3 reads CASSLSSGGNQPQHF. DNA for the CDR3: TGTGCCAGCAGCTTATCCAGCGGTGGCAATCAGCCCCAGCATTTT.

This clone was counted a few times. The chain uses TRBV6-1 and TRBJ1-3; the D is unclear. V dropped 7 bases and J dropped 2 bases, with 15 bases sitting between them. Germline V gives CDR1 MNHNS, CDR2 SASEGT. The length of the CDR3 is 15 residues. DNA for the CDR3: TGTGCCAGCATAATCCAGGTGTTGGCTGGAAACACCATATATTTT. Its translation: CASIIQVLAGNTIYF.

This chain uses TRBV11-2 with TRBJ2-1; perhaps TRBD2 as D (6 bases). Trimming cost V 5 bases and J 5 bases, with 19 bases left between them. The CDR3 sequence is 16 residues long. CDR1 and CDR2 (germline): SGHAT, FQNNGV. Here the CDR3 reads CASSQSSGTFNNEQFF. CDR3 sequence (DNA): TGTGCCAGCAGCCAGAGCTCCGGGACTTTCAACAATGAGCAGTTCTTC.

The chain uses TRBV11-3 and TRBJ1-4, with D unclear. Germline V gives CDR1 SGHNT, CDR2 YENEEA. This CDR3 is built from 12 residues. With 3 bases removed from V and 7 bases from J, the gap between germline ends came to 6 bases. This CDR3 reads CASSLRAEKLFF. For the CDR3, the DNA is TGTGCCAGCAGCTTGAGGGCTGAAAAACTGTTTTTT.

V usage is TRBV25-1 and J usage is TRBJ2-5; 9 bases are shared with TRBD2. CDR3 length: 15 amino acids. The V segment lost 5 bases and the J segment 2 bases; nucleotides outside the gene matches: 6. The germline V gene has CDR1 MGHDK and CDR2 SYGVNS. The CDR3 spells CASSMTSGMQETQYF. The CDR3 region has the DNA TGTGCCAGCAGTATGACTAGCGGAATGCAAGAGACCCAGTACTTC.

V usage is TRBV7-2 and J usage is TRBJ1-2, with 7 nucleotides matching TRBD1. Germline CDR1 SGHTA, CDR2 FQGNSA. The CDR3 covers 14 residues. Germline trimming cut 3 bases from V and 8 bases from J; bases unmatched to any gene: 9. The CDR3 reads CASSFPDRSTGYTF. The CDR3 DNA follows: TGTGCCAGCAGCTTTCCGGACAGGAGTACCGGCTACACCTTC.

The chain joins TRBV2 to TRBJ2-7; TRBD2 might be the D (6 bases). Trimming left V 7 bases short and J 0 bases short, with 16 bases between. Germline CDR1 reads SNHLY; CDR2 reads FYNNEI. The CDR3 is made up of 15 amino acids. The CDR3 DNA follows: TGTGCCAGCACCCCCGGGGGACGAAGCTCCTACGAGCAGTACTTC. It yields the protein CASTPGGRSSYEQYF.

V usage is TRBV4-1 and J usage is TRBJ2-3, with TRBD2 identical over 8 bases. The CDR3 spans 15 residues. Germline V gives CDR1 MGHRA, CDR2 YSYEKL. V was clipped by 4 bases and J by 2 bases; unmatched bases: 5. The CDR3 sequence: CASSPLAGITDTQYF. The CDR3 nucleotides are TGCGCCAGCAGCCCTTTAGCGGGGATCACAGATACGCAGTATTTT.

The gene calls are TRBV5-1 and TRBJ2-7, with a tentative D call TRBD2 (6 bases). The V end lost 5 bases, the J end lost 2 bases, and 11 bases lay between the germline ends. The CDR3 length is 13 residues. Germline-derived CDR1 and CDR2 are SGHRS and YFSETQ. The CDR3 protein is CASSTGGTYEQYF. As DNA, the CDR3 is TGCGCCAGCAGTACGGGCGGGACCTACGAGCAGTACTTC.